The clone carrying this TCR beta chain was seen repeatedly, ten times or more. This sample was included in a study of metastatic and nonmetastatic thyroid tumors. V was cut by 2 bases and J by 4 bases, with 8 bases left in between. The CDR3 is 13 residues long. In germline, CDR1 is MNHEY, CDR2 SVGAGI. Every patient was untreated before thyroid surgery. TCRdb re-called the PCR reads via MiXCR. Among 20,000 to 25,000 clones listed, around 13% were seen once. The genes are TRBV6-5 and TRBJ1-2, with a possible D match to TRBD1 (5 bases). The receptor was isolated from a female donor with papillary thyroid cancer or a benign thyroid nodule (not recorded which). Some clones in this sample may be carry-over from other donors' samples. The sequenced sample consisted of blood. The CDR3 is CASSYGDSYGYTF. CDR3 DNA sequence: TGTGCCAGCAGTTACGGCGACAGCTATGGCTACACCTTC.